This T cell receptor beta chain was retrieved from a study of shared clonotypes between healthy human individuals. Study-level background: Plates per donor: three CD4 naive, three CD4 memory, two CD8 naive, one CD8 memory. Overall study results and limits: With few donors, the genetic and exposure-history diversity represented was limited.

As to this clone: As yet, its antigen is unknown.

V was pared by 2 bases and J by 8 bases, with 22 bases between. In germline, CDR1 is KGHSH, CDR2 LQKENI. The length of the CDR3 is 16 residues. Only in-frame clones appear in the TCRdb table, and some are missing; sequencing was by immunoSEQ multiplex PCR. The sample yields roughly 2.2 million clones, more than 80% seen once. A split of CD4+ cells into CD45RA+ naive and CD45RA-negative memory subsets was performed. The sample was naive CD4+ T cells from PBMCs. Subset reported: CD45RA+ positively selected. The V and J genes are TRBV18 and TRBJ2-7, with D possibly called TRBD1 or TRBD2 (6 bases each). This clonotype was obtained from a man aged 18 to 29 in good health. Some clones in this sample may be carry-over from other donors' samples. The CDR3 is CASSPYRAGHNSQQYF. Written as DNA, the CDR3 is TGTGCCAGCTCACCATATCGTGCGGGACACAACTCCCAGCAGTACTTC. Complete variable domain (other parts from reference TRBV18 and TRBJ2-7): NAGVMQNPRHLVRRRGQEARLRCSPMKGHSHVYWYRQLPEEGLKFMVYLQKENIIDESGMPKERFSAEFPKEGPSILRIQQVVRGDSAAYFCASSPYRAGHNSQQYFGPGTRLTVT.